The sequence of this T cell receptor (beta chain) was determined in a study of shared clonotypes between healthy human individuals. Study-wide background: The donor group consisted of two women and three men, aged 18 to 49.

The V and J ends lost 4 bases and 3 bases respectively, with 19 bases between them. Per the germline V gene, CDR1 is SNHLY and CDR2 is FYNNEI. The CDR3 has 16 residues. CD45RO-negative, CCR7-selected cells formed the naive CD8 fraction, which excluded terminally differentiated effector memory CD45RA+ cells. Repertoires were generated with immunoSEQ multiplex PCR, while TCRdb's copy carries only in-frame clones and drops some. This table has over 750,000 clones, about 96% appearing once. The rearrangement uses TRBV2 and TRBJ2-7, with D perhaps matching TRBD2 (5 bases). The source is a man aged 25-40 years in good health. Material: naive CD8+ T cells sorted from blood. This CDR3 reads CASSAMTGSDYYEQYF. In DNA, the CDR3 is TGTGCCAGCAGTGCTATGACGGGATCCGACTACTACGAGCAGTACTTC.